A selection of T cell receptor beta chains follows, all from one sample in a study of T cell changes during pregnancy in multiple sclerosis. TCRdb keeps only in-frame clones here, not all; method: immunoSEQ multiplex PCR. The data show about 100,000 clones, about nine tenths seen once. The sequencing here drew on peripheral blood, taken after pregnancy. All receptors come from a female donor with multiple sclerosis, enrolled in a pregnancy study. Each CDR3 is given with its conserved first and last residue. D genes are given only for firm matches.

d_call j_call v_call cdr3_aa
TRBD1 TRBJ1-2 TRBV19 CASRNRGRSYGYTF
TRBD1 TRBJ1-6 TRBV28 CASSSLIRQGGSYNSPLHF
- TRBJ1-4 TRBV2 CASSEGGTNNEKLFF
TRBD2 TRBJ2-2 TRBV10-1 CASGGVNWTSSGELFF
- TRBJ1-4 TRBV19 CASSIGSVGRDEKLFF
- TRBJ2-1 TRBV5-1 CASSGTPHRNEQFF
TRBD2 TRBJ2-2 TRBV5-1 CASSRLAGGYGGELFF
TRBD1 TRBJ2-5 TRBV18 CASSQLPGTGQETQYF
- TRBJ2-5 TRBV5-1 CASSLGQAKETQYF
- TRBJ2-1 TRBV10-2 CASSLQRNEQFF
- TRBJ1-2 TRBV6-5 CASSYTGQFYGYTF
- TRBJ2-2 TRBV11-3 CASSLIAGRNTGELFF
TRBD1 TRBJ1-2 TRBV6-6 CASSQLQGAVGYTF
TRBD2 TRBJ2-4 TRBV28 CASSLNSGPPYF
- TRBJ1-4 TRBV19 CASSMGGLITNEKLFF
- TRBJ2-4 TRBV7-2 CASSLNQVTGAWDF
- TRBJ2-5 TRBV4-1 CASSQPYSGYQETQYF
- TRBJ2-7 TRBV19 CASSPQQTGTYEQYF
- TRBJ1-5 TRBV19 CASTDDRPKGPQHF
- TRBJ2-3 TRBV19 CASSVTGNPTDTQYF
- TRBJ2-2 TRBV14 CASSHPTGELFF
- TRBJ1-2 TRBV29-1 CSVDGGYTF
- TRBJ2-1 TRBV27 CASSLRGYNEQFF
TRBD2 TRBJ2-3 TRBV7-9 CASSPSASGRTDTQYF
- TRBJ2-1 TRBV6-5 CASSYSIQGGEQFF
TRBD1 TRBJ1-6 TRBV4-3 CASSHIGDRAQGKPLHF
- TRBJ1-5 TRBV5-4 CASSLGPESNQPQHF